This T cell receptor beta chain was sequenced for a study of post-analysis software for immune sequencing data. Study-wide context: Patients with relapsing-remitting, secondary progressive and progressive-relapsing multiple sclerosis courses were all represented.

Germline CDR1 reads WSHSY; CDR2 reads SAAADI. Losses at the gene ends were 3 bases for V and 2 bases for J; bases not matched to a gene: 5. The CDR3 covers 15 residues. Overall study results and limits: Same-batch preparations were strongly co-clustered by F measure. Four or five TRBV segments, TRBV5-6, TRBV5-1 and TRBV20-1 among them, were found more frequent in patients than controls.

With respect to this clonotype: Its specificity is unknown.

The TCR beta cDNA libraries contained unique molecular identifiers. Each batch of about 0.9 to 10 million T cells produced hundreds of thousands of cDNA molecules. TCRdb re-called the PCR reads with MiXCR, one entry per CDR3 protein. Of roughly 650,000 distinct CDR3 sequences in the sample, 55% to 60% were seen once. Sequenced material: blood. This TCR was recovered from a girl aged 2-10 years with multiple sclerosis. The chain uses TRBV10-2 and TRBJ2-5, with 8 bases that match TRBD2. CDR3 in DNA: TGCGCCAGCAGTGATCGGTTAGCGGGGCAAGAGACCCAGTACTTC. Its protein product is CASSDRLAGQETQYF.